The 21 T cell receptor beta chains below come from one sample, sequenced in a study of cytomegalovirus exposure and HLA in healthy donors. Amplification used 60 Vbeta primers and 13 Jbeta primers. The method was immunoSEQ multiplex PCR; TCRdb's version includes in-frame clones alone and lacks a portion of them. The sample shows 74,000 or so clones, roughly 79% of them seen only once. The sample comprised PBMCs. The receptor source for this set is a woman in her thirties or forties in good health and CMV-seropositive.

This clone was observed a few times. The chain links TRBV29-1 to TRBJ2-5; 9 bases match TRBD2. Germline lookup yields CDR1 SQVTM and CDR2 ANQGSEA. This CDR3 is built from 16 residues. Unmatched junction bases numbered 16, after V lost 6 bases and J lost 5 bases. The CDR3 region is CSVARLGGGAGETQYF. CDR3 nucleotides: TGCAGCGTGGCACGCCTGGGCGGGGGGGCCGGGGAGACCCAGTACTTC.

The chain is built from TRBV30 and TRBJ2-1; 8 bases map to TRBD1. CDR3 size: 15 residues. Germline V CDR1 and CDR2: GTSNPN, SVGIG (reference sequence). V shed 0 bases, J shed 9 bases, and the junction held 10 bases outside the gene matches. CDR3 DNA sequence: TGTGCCTGGAGTGTACGGCAGGGGGCGTTCGGTGAGCAGTTCTTC. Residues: CAWSVRQGAFGEQFF.

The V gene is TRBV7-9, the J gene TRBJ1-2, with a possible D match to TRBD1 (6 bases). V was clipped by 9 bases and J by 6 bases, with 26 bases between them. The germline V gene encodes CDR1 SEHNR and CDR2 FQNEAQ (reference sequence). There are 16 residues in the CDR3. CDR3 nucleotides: TGTGCCAGTACTAGACAGGCTTCTATGACGGGTAATGGCTACACCTTC. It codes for CASTRQASMTGNGYTF.

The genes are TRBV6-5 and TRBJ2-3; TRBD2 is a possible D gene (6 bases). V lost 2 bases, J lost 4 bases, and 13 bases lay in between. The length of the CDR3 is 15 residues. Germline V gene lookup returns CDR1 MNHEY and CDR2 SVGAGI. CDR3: CASSYDGSVADTQYF. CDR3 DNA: TGTGCCAGCAGTTACGACGGGAGTGTGGCAGATACGCAGTATTTT.

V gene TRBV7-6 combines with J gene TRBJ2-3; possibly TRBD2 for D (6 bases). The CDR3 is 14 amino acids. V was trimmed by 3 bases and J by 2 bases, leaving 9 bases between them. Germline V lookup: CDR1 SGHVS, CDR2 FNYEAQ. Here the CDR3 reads CASSFSGTTDTQYF. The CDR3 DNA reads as TGTGCCAGCAGCTTTAGCGGTACCACAGATACGCAGTATTTT. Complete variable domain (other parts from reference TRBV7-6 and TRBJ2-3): GAGVSQSPRYKVTKRGQDVALRCDPISGHVSLYWYRQALGQGPEFLTYFNYEAQQDKSGLPNDRFSAERPEGSISTLTIQRTEQRDSAMYRCASSFSGTTDTQYFGPGTRLTVL.

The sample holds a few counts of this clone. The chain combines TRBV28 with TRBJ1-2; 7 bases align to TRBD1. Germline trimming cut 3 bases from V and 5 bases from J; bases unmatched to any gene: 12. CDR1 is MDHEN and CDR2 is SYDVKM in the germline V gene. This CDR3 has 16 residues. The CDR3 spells CASSFGGGRGYYGYTF. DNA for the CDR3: TGTGCCAGCAGTTTCGGAGGGGGCAGAGGATATTATGGCTACACCTTC.

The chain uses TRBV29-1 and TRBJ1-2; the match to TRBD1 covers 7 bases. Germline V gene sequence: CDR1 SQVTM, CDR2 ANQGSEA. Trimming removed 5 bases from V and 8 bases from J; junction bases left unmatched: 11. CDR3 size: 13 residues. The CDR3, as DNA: TGCAGCGTTCTGGGTCAGAGGGGGCGCGGCTACACCTTC. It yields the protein CSVLGQRGRGYTF.

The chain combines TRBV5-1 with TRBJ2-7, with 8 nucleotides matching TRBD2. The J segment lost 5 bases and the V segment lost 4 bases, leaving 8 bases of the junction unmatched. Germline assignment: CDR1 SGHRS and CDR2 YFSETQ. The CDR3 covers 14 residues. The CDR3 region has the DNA TGCGCCAGCAGCACCGGGACTAGTTTCCACGAGCAGTACTTC. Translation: CASSTGTSFHEQYF.

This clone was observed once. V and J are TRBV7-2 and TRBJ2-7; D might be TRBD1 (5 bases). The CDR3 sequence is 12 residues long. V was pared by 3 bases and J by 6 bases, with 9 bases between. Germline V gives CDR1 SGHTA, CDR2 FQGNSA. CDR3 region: CASSFSRAEQYF. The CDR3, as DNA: TGTGCCAGCAGCTTTTCCAGGGCCGAGCAGTACTTC.

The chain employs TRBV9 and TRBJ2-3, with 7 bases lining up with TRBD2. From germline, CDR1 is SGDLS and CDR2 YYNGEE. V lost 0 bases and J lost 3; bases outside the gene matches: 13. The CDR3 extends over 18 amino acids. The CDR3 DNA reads TGTGCCAGCAGCGTAGCGTGGTCTTCTCTCGGGGGGACAGATACGCAGTATTTT. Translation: CASSVAWSSLGGTDTQYF.

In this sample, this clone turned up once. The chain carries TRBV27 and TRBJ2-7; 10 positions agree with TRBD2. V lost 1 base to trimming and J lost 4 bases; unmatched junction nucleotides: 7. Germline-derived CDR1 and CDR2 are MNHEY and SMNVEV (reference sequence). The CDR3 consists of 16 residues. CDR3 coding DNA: TGTGCCAGCAGTTTATTTGCTAGCGGGAGCCCGTACGAGCAGTACTTC. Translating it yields CASSLFASGSPYEQYF.

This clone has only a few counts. CDR3 region: CASSPQGQTNSPLHF. The CDR3 DNA reads TGTGCCAGCTCACCCCAGGGGCAGACCAATTCACCCCTCCACTTT. The J gene is TRBJ1-6, the V gene TRBV18; D is perhaps TRBD1 (6 bases). From germline, CDR1 is KGHSH and CDR2 LQKENI. V lost 3 bases and J lost 7, with 13 bases in between. The CDR3 loop spans 15 amino acids.

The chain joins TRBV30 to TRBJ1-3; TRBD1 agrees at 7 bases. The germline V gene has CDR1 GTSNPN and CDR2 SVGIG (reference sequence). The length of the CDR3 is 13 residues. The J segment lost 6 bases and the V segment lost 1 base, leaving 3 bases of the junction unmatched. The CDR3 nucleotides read TGTGCCTGGAGTGCTACAGGGGTAAACACCATATATTTT. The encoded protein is CAWSATGVNTIYF. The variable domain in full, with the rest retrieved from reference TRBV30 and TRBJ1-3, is SQTIHQWPATLVQPVGSPLSLECTVEGTSNPNLYWYRQAAGRGLQLLFYSVGIGQISSEVPQNLSASRPQDRQFILSSKKLLLSDSGFYLCAWSATGVNTIYFGEGSWLTVV.

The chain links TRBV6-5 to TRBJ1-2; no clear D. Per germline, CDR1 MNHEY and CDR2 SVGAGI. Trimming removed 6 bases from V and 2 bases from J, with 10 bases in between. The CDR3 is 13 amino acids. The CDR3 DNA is TGTGCCAGCAGGGCATCGCGGAACTATGGCTACACCTTC. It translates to CASRASRNYGYTF.

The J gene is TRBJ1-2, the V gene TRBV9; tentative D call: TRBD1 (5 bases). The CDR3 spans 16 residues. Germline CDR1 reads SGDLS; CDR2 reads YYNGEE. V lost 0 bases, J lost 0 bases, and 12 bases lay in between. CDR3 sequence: CASSVELQVTNYGYTF. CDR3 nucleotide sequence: TGTGCCAGCAGCGTAGAATTACAGGTCACTAACTATGGCTACACCTTC. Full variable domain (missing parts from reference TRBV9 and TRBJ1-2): DSGVTQTPKHLITATGQRVTLRCSPRSGDLSVYWYQQSLDQGLQFLIQYYNGEERAKGNILERFSAQQFPDLHSELNLSSLELGDSALYFCASSVELQVTNYGYTFGSGTRLTVV.

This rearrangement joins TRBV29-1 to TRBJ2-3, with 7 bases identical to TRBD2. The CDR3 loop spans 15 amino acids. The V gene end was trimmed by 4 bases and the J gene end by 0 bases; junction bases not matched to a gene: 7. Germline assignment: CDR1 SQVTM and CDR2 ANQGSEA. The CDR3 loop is CSVARSGMSTDTQYF. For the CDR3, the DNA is TGCAGCGTTGCCCGGAGCGGGATGAGCACAGATACGCAGTATTTT.

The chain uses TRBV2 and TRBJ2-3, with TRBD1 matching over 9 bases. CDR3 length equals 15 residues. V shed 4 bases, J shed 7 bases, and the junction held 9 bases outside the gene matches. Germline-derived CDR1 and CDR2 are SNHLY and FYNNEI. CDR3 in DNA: TGTGCCAGCAGTGCGGACAGGGGCAGTAGTAATACGCAGTATTTT. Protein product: CASSADRGSSNTQYF.

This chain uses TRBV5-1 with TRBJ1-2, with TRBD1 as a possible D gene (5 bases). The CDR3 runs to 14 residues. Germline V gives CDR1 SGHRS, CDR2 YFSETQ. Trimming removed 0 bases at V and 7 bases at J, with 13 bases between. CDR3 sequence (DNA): TGCGCCAGCAGCTTGGGAGGAGGGGATAGTGGCTACACCTTC. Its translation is CASSLGGGDSGYTF.

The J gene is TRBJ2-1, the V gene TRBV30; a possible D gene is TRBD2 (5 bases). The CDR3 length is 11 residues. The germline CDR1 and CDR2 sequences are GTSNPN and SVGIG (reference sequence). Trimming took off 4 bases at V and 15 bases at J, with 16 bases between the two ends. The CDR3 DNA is TGTGCCTGGATTAGAGGGAGTGGTGGGTTCTTC. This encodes CAWIRGSGGFF. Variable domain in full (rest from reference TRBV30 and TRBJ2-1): SQTIHQWPATLVQPVGSPLSLECTVEGTSNPNLYWYRQAAGRGLQLLFYSVGIGQISSEVPQNLSASRPQDRQFILSSKKLLLSDSGFYLCAWIRGSGGFFGPGTRLTVL.

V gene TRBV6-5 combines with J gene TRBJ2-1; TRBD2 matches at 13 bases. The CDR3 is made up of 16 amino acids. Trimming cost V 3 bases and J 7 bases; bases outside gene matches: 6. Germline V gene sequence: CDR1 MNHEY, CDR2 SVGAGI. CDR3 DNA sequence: TGTGCCAGCAGTTATGAACTAGCGGGGGGGCCTAATGAGCAGTTCTTC. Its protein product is CASSYELAGGPNEQFF.

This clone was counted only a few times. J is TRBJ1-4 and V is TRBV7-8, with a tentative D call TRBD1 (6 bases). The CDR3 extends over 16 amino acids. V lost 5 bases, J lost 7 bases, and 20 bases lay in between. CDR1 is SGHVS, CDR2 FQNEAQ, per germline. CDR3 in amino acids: CASSSRAQGSFEKLFF. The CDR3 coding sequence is TGTGCCAGCAGCAGTAGAGCACAGGGTAGTTTTGAAAAACTGTTTTTT.